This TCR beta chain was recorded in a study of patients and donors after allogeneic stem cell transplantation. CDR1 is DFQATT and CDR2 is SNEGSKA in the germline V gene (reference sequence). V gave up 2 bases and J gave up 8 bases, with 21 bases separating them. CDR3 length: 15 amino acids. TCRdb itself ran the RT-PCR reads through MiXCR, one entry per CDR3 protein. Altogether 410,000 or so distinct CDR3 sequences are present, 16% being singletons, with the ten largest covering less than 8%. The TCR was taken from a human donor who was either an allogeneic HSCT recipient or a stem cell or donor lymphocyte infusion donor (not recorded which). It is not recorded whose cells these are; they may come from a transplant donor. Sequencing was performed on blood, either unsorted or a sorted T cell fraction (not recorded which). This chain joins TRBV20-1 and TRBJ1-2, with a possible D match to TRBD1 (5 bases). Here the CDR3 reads CSARFGGRTPTGYTF. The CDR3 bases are TGCAGTGCTAGATTTGGAGGTAGGACACCCACCGGCTACACCTTC.